The 8 T cell receptor beta chains below were found in one sample sequenced in a study of cytomegalovirus exposure and HLA in healthy donors. PCR primers comprised 60 Vbeta and 13 Jbeta primers. Libraries were prepared by immunoSEQ multiplex PCR; TCRdb keeps only in-frame clonotypes and omits some of them. The table shows about 190,000 clones, with roughly 75% occurring only once. The sequenced sample consisted of PBMCs. The receptors come from a man aged 30 to 45 in good health and CMV-seropositive.

This chain uses TRBV4-2 with TRBJ1-6; 7 bases line up with TRBD1. CDR1 LGHNA and CDR2 YNFKEQ come from the germline V gene. V trimming: 4 bases; J trimming: 10 bases; junction bases outside the gene matches: 13. The CDR3 extends over 16 amino acids. The CDR3 nucleotides are TGTGCCAGCAGCCCCCTCATGACAGGGTCGGGCTCACCCCTCCACTTT. Translation gives CASSPLMTGSGSPLHF.

This sequence joins TRBV11-2 and TRBJ1-1; D is ambiguous. There are 14 residues in the CDR3. The V gene's germline CDR1 is SGHAT and CDR2 FQNNGV. V was shortened by 4 bases and J by 4 bases, with 13 bases between the two germline ends. CDR3 protein: CASSSAEGSTEAFF. The CDR3 DNA follows: TGTGCCAGCAGCTCCGCGGAGGGAAGCACTGAAGCTTTCTTT.

This chain uses TRBV11-2 with TRBJ1-2; D is uncertain. CDR3 length: 15 residues. From germline, CDR1 is SGHAT and CDR2 FQNNGV. With 5 bases removed from V and 2 bases from J, the gap between germline ends came to 15 bases. CDR3 nucleotide sequence: TGTGCCAGCAGCGGAAACGGGTTCCCCAACTATGGCTACACCTTC. Translation gives CASSGNGFPNYGYTF.

To note about this clone: This same CDR3 is encoded by further DNA sequences in the sample. The rearrangement uses TRBV18 and TRBJ1-1; a possible D gene is TRBD1 (5 bases). V was shortened by 3 bases and J by 1 base, with 9 bases between the two germline ends. CDR1 is KGHSH, CDR2 LQKENI, per germline. The CDR3 contains 14 residues. The CDR3 nucleotides are TGTGCCAGCTCACCCCAGGGAACGAACACTGAAGCTTTCTTT. Translation gives CASSPQGTNTEAFF.

J is TRBJ2-1 and V is TRBV10-1; no firm D call. This CDR3 is 17 amino acids long. Germline assignment: CDR1 WNHNN and CDR2 SYGVQD (reference sequence). The V and J ends lost 6 bases and 4 bases respectively, with 22 bases between them. This CDR3 is CASSDCPAGSGYNEQFF. The CDR3, as DNA: TGCGCCAGCAGCGATTGCCCAGCAGGATCTGGTTACAATGAGCAGTTCTTC.

This clone was counted a single time. The rearrangement links TRBV15 to TRBJ2-1, with 13 bases that match TRBD2. CDR1 and CDR2 from the germline V gene are LNHNV and YYDKDF (reference sequence). The CDR3 sequence is 15 residues long. V dropped 4 bases and J dropped 5; count of bases not matched to a gene: 2. The CDR3 spells CATSTGTSGNNEQFF. The CDR3 DNA follows: TGTGCCACCAGCACTGGGACTAGCGGGAACAATGAGCAGTTCTTC.

The rearrangement links TRBV10-3 to TRBJ2-5; 9 nucleotides match TRBD2. The trim removed 8 bases at V and 1 base at J, leaving 8 bases unmatched. CDR1 is ENHRY, CDR2 SYGVKD, per germline. The CDR3 runs to 15 residues. CDR3 bases: TGTGCCATCGGGGAGCGGGGGGCCCTCCAAGAGACCCAGTACTTC. Its protein is CAIGERGALQETQYF.

V usage is TRBV18 and J usage is TRBJ1-6; TRBD1 agrees at 7 bases. V trimming: 6 bases; J trimming: 5 bases; junction bases outside the gene matches: 4. The CDR3 runs to 14 residues. Germline CDR1 KGHSH, CDR2 LQKENI. DNA for the CDR3: TGTGCCAGCTCCCTCGGGACAGATAATTCACCCCTCCACTTT. It translates to CASSLGTDNSPLHF.